This T cell receptor (beta chain) stems from a study of blood T cell repertoires in COVID-19. Participants came from around 25 US areas, aged roughly 18 to 89 years. Cohort placement rested on clinical history that participants reported themselves. This CDR3 comprises 14 residues. The ends were cut back, 0 bases at V and 6 bases at J, with 13 bases in the middle. The germline CDR1 and CDR2 sequences are SGHRS and YFSETQ. The protocol was immunoSEQ multiplex PCR, while the TCRdb copy is restricted to in-frame clones and leaves out a portion. The sample records 200,000 or so clones, 89% being singletons.

The TCR was taken from a woman aged 35 to 49 with acute COVID-19. V is TRBV5-1 and J is TRBJ2-7; tentative D call: TRBD2 (5 bases). Sequencing used PBMCs or T cells enriched from blood (not recorded which). This chain's CDR3 is CASSLEAAPSEQYF. DNA of the CDR3: TGCGCCAGCAGCTTGGAAGCGGCCCCCAGCGAGCAGTACTTC.